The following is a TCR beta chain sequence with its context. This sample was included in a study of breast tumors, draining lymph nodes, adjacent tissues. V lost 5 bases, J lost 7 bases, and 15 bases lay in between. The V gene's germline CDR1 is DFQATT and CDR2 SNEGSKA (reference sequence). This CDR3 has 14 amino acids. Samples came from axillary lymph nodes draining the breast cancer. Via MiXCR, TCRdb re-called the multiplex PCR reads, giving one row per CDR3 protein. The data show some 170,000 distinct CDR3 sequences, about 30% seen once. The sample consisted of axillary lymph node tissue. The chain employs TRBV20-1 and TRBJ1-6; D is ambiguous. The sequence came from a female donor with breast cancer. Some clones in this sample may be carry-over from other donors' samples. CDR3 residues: CSALRDGRNSPLHF. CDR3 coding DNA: TGCAGTGCTCTCCGGGATGGTCGCAATTCACCCCTCCACTTT.